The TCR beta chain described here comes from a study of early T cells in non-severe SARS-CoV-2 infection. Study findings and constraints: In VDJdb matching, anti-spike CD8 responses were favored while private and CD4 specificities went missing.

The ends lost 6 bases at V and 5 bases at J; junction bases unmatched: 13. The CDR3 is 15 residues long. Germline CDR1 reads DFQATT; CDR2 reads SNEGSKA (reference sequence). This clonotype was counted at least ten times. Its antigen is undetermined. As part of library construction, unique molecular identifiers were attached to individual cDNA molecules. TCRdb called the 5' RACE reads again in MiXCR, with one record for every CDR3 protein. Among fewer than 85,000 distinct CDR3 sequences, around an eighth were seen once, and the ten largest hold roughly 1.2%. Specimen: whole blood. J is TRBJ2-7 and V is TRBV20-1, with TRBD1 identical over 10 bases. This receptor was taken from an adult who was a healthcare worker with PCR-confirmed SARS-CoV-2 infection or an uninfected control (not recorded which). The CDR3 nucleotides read TGCAGTGCCGAACCTCCCGGGACAGGGGTCCACGAGCAGTACTTC. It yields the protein CSAEPPGTGVHEQYF.